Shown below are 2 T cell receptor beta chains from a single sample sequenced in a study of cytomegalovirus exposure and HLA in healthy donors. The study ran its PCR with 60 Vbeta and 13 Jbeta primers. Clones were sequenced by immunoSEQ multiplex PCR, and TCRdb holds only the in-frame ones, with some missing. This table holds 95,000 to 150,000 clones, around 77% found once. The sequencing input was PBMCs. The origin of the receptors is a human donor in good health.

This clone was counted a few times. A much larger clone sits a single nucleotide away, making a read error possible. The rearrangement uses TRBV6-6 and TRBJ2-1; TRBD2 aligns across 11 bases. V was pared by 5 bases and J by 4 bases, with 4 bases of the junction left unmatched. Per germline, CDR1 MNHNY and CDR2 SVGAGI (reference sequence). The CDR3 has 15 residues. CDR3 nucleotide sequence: TGTGCCAGCAGTCCCTCTAGCGGGGGGTACAATGAGCAGTTCTTC. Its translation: CASSPSSGGYNEQFF.

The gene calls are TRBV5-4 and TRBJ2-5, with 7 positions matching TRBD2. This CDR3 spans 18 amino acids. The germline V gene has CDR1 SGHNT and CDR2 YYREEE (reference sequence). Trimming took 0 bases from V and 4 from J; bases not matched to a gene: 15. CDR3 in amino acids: CASSLANFGGRGGETQYF. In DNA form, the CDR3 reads TGTGCCAGCAGCTTGGCCAATTTTGGGGGGAGGGGCGGAGAGACCCAGTACTTC. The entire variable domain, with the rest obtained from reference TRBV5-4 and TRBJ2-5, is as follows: ETGVTQSPTHLIKTRGQQVTLRCSSQSGHNTVSWYQQALGQGPQFIFQYYREEENGRGNFPPRFSGLQFPNYSSELNVNALELDDSALYLCASSLANFGGRGGETQYFGPGTRLLVL.